The 27 T cell receptor beta chains reported below all come from one sample, sequenced in a study of Tregs in tolerant kidney transplant recipients. Data came from immunoSEQ multiplex PCR; TCRdb stores just in-frame clones and leaves some out. This table holds over 15,000 clones, around 50% found once. These receptors are not linked to any known antigen. CFSE-labeled recipient PBMCs were cultured approximately 6 days with irradiated graft donor PBMCs, then FACS-sorted. Sample: CD4+ T cells from blood cultured with allogeneic cells, taken before the transplant. Receptor source: a human patient who received a combined kidney and bone marrow transplant.

This chain links TRBV18 with TRBJ1-1; the match to TRBD1 covers 7 bases. This CDR3 is built from 13 residues. Germline lookup yields CDR1 KGHSH and CDR2 LQKENI. Losses at the gene ends were 5 bases for V and 5 bases for J; bases not matched to a gene: 5. DNA for the CDR3: TGTGCCAGCTCAGCCAACAGGGGAACTGAAGCTTTCTTT. Its translation: CASSANRGTEAFF.

This clone was observed a few times. This chain links TRBV30 with TRBJ1-3; D call uncertain. CDR1 is GTSNPN and CDR2 is SVGIG in the germline V gene (reference sequence). With 2 bases removed from V and 8 bases from J, the gap between germline ends came to 13 bases. CDR3 length: 13 amino acids. In DNA form, the CDR3 reads TGTGCCTGGAGTCTCGTTTTGGGAGACACCATATATTTT. Protein: CAWSLVLGDTIYF.

The chain employs TRBV4-3 and TRBJ1-6; 10 nucleotides match TRBD1. This CDR3 is built from 15 residues. The ends lost 4 bases at V and 12 bases at J; junction bases unmatched: 9. CDR1 and CDR2 from the germline V gene are LGHNA and YSLEER. CDR3: CASSREGTGEQPLHF. The CDR3 DNA reads as TGCGCCAGCAGCCGGGAAGGGACAGGGGAGCAACCCCTCCACTTT.

The chain joins TRBV27 to TRBJ2-1; 12 bases match TRBD2. This CDR3 has 16 residues. J was trimmed by 6 bases and V by 5 bases; bases with no gene match: 8. The V gene's germline CDR1 is MNHEY and CDR2 SMNVEV (reference sequence). In DNA, the CDR3 is TGTGCCAGCAGTCCTATACTAGCGGGGGGTCCCAATGAGCAGTTCTTC. This gives the protein CASSPILAGGPNEQFF.

The sample holds a few counts of this clone. The gene calls are TRBV9 and TRBJ1-3; unclear D gene. The V gene's germline CDR1 is SGDLS and CDR2 YYNGEE. Trimming took 0 bases from V and 3 from J, leaving 16 bases between them. The CDR3 length is 17 residues. The CDR3: CASSVDLRPGGGNTIYF. The CDR3 DNA reads as TGTGCCAGCAGCGTAGATTTAAGGCCGGGAGGTGGAAACACCATATATTTT.

This chain joins TRBV11-2 and TRBJ2-5, with D possibly being TRBD2 (6 bases). CDR3 length: 12 amino acids. Germline V gene lookup returns CDR1 SGHAT and CDR2 FQNNGV. Trimming pared 8 bases from V and 5 bases from J, leaving 12 bases between. The CDR3 reads CASGAGRETQYF. DNA of the CDR3: TGTGCCAGCGGAGCAGGGAGGGAGACCCAGTACTTC.

This chain connects TRBV4-1 to TRBJ1-2, with 7 bases lining up with TRBD1. Germline CDR1 is MGHRA and CDR2 is YSYEKL. The CDR3 is 17 residues long. Trimming cost V 1 base and J 5 bases; bases outside gene matches: 13. The CDR3 sequence: CASSQVSNPTGRYGYTF. The CDR3 DNA reads as TGCGCCAGCAGCCAAGTCTCAAATCCGACAGGGCGGTATGGCTACACCTTC.

This clone was seen more than once but under ten times. The chain links TRBV4-3 to TRBJ2-3; tentative D call: TRBD2 (7 bases). Germline CDR1 reads LGHNA; CDR2 reads YSLEER. The CDR3 spans 16 residues. V lost 1 base and J 4 bases, leaving 15 bases between the germline ends. The CDR3 here is CASSQGGGPIPDTQYF. The CDR3 nucleotides read TGCGCCAGCAGCCAAGGGGGGGGGCCTATCCCAGATACGCAGTATTTT.

This clone was seen a handful of times. The chain has TRBV7-2 and TRBJ2-1; D unclear. Germline assignment: CDR1 SGHTA and CDR2 FQGNSA. V was cut by 1 base and J by 7 bases, with 17 bases left in between. There are 16 residues in the CDR3. CDR3 sequence reads: CASSLGRVSPGNEQFF. CDR3 bases: TGTGCCAGCAGCTTAGGTCGGGTCTCCCCTGGGAATGAGCAGTTCTTC. Looking up the rest from reference TRBV7-2 and TRBJ2-1 gives the full variable domain: GAGVSQSPSNKVTEKGKDVELRCDPISGHTALYWYRQSLGQGLEFLIYFQGNSAPDKSGLPSDRFSAERTGGSVSTLTIQRTQQEDSAVYLCASSLGRVSPGNEQFFGPGTRLTVL.

The chain uses TRBV4-3 and TRBJ2-4, with a possible D match to TRBD2 (7 bases). Germline V gene data show CDR1 as LGHNA and CDR2 as YSLEER. V was pared by 1 base and J by 4 bases, with 14 bases between. The CDR3 has 16 amino acids. Here the CDR3 DNA reads TGCGCCAGCAGCCAAGGGAGGGGGGGCCTGAAAAACATTCAGTACTTC. Its protein is CASSQGRGGLKNIQYF.

This clone occurred a few times. The junction departs from germline at one end; a sequencing error may be responsible. The identical CDR3 is also encoded by other nucleotide sequences in the sample. V gene TRBV27 combines with J gene TRBJ1-6, with 7 bases identical to TRBD1. Germline V gene lookup returns CDR1 MNHEY and CDR2 SMNVEV (reference sequence). CDR3 size: 17 residues. In DNA, the CDR3 is TGTGCCAGCAGTTTTAGGACAGGCGGCTCCTATAATTCCCCCCTCCACTTT. It encodes CASSFRTGGSYNSPLHF.

This sequence joins TRBV27 and TRBJ1-5, with unresolved D. This CDR3 contains 12 residues. V gave up 4 bases and J gave up 4 bases, with 5 bases separating them. Per germline, CDR1 MNHEY and CDR2 SMNVEV (reference sequence). CDR3 sequence (DNA): TGTGCCAGCAGTTCCCAAAATCAGCCCCAGCATTTT. This sequence encodes CASSSQNQPQHF.

This clone has just a few counts. J is TRBJ2-2 and V is TRBV5-1; 7 bases fit TRBD1. Germline assignment: CDR1 SGHRS and CDR2 YFSETQ. Trimming took 0 bases from V and 5 from J; bases not matched to a gene: 7. This CDR3 spans 16 amino acids. As DNA, the CDR3 is TGCGCCAGCAGCTTGGGGGCAGCACAGGGGACCGGGGAGCTGTTTTTT. It codes for CASSLGAAQGTGELFF.

This clone was seen only a few times. This chain links TRBV6-6 with TRBJ2-7; perhaps TRBD1 as D (7 bases). The V gene's germline CDR1 is MNHNY and CDR2 SVGAGI (reference sequence). With 6 bases removed from V and 0 bases from J, the gap between germline ends came to 15 bases. This CDR3 spans 15 amino acids. The CDR3 is CASRNRQGLSYEQYF. The DNA for the CDR3 is TGTGCCAGCAGGAATCGACAGGGACTCTCCTACGAGCAGTACTTC.

This clone showed up just a few times. V and J are TRBV7-9 and TRBJ2-3, with 14 bases lining up with TRBD2. The V gene's germline CDR1 is SEHNR and CDR2 FQNEAQ (reference sequence). The ends lost 3 bases at V and 5 bases at J; junction bases unmatched: 1. This CDR3 comprises 15 residues. The CDR3 spells CASSFGLAGGDTQYF. The DNA for the CDR3 is TGTGCCAGCAGCTTTGGACTAGCGGGAGGAGATACGCAGTATTTT. The complete variable domain, with remaining parts taken from reference TRBV7-9 and TRBJ2-3, reads DTGVSQNPRHKITKRGQNVTFRCDPISEHNRLYWYRQTLGQGPEFLTYFQNEAQLEKSRLLSDRFSAERPKGSFSTLEIQRTEQGDSAMYLCASSFGLAGGDTQYFGPGTRLTVL.

The chain couples TRBV30 to TRBJ2-1, with 7 bases lining up with TRBD2. Looked up from germline, CDR1 is GTSNPN and CDR2 is SVGIG (reference sequence). The CDR3 is 17 amino acids. The V and J ends lost 4 bases and 2 bases, in that order; junction bases with no gene match: 14. For the CDR3, the DNA is TGTGCCTGGAAGCTCAGGAGGGCGGGAGCCGCCTACAATGAGCAGTTCTTC. Translating it yields CAWKLRRAGAAYNEQFF.

The rearrangement links TRBV7-2 to TRBJ2-3; D may be TRBD2 (5 bases). Trimming shortened V by 2 bases and J by 0 bases, and 12 bases separated the two germline ends. This CDR3 has 16 amino acids. Germline V lookup: CDR1 SGHTA, CDR2 FQGNSA. In DNA, the CDR3 is TGTGCCAGCAGCTTATTCCCCGGGATCAGCACAGATACGCAGTATTTT. Protein sequence: CASSLFPGISTDTQYF.

V gene TRBV12-2 combines with J gene TRBJ1-1; TRBD1 was called by the table and not checked on the DNA. TRBV12-2 is shown as a pseudogene. The CDR3 consists of 13 residues. The CDR3 is CASRSTGATEAFF. The DNA of the CDR3 is TGTGCAAGTCGCTCGACAGGGGCCACTGAAGCTTTCTTT.

This clone has only one observation. The rearrangement links TRBV9 to TRBJ2-3; D perhaps matches TRBD1 (6 bases). Trimming stripped 4 bases from V and 4 bases from J, with 19 bases between. Germline lookup yields CDR1 SGDLS and CDR2 YYNGEE. This CDR3 has 16 residues. The CDR3 region is CASSRWALGASDTQYF. Here the CDR3 DNA reads TGTGCCAGCAGCCGTTGGGCCTTGGGGGCCTCAGATACGCAGTATTTT.

This sequence joins TRBV4-1 and TRBJ1-5, with 8 bases matching TRBD1. Unmatched junction bases numbered 8, after V lost 6 bases and J lost 7 bases. CDR1 is MGHRA, CDR2 YSYEKL, per germline. This CDR3 has 14 residues. For the CDR3, the DNA is TGCGCCAGCAGTCTGGACAGGGTTGGCCAGCCCCAGCATTTT. Its protein is CASSLDRVGQPQHF.

The chain joins TRBV23-1 to TRBJ2-3, with 7 nucleotides matching TRBD2. TRBV23-1 is treated as an ORF (open reading frame) with a function not yet certain. The CDR3 length is 22 residues. The V gene end was trimmed by 0 bases and the J gene end by 5 bases; junction bases not matched to a gene: 26. CDR3 protein: CASSQSTPGGRETRPPEDTQYF. The DNA of the CDR3 is TGCGCCAGCAGTCAATCTACACCAGGAGGGAGGGAAACTCGGCCCCCTGAAGATACGCAGTATTTT.

The chain joins TRBV4-1 to TRBJ1-1, with D perhaps matching TRBD1 (6 bases). Trimming pared 2 bases from V and 0 bases from J, leaving 10 bases between. Germline V CDR1 and CDR2: MGHRA, YSYEKL. The length of the CDR3 is 15 residues. Written as DNA, the CDR3 is TGCGCCAGCAGCCAACCGGACAGCATGAACACTGAAGCTTTCTTT. It yields the protein CASSQPDSMNTEAFF.

This chain uses TRBV5-4 with TRBJ2-7; possibly TRBD1 for D (7 bases). Germline-derived CDR1 and CDR2 are SGHNT and YYREEE (reference sequence). Between the trimmed V and J ends, which lost 4 bases and 4 bases, there was a span of 15 bases. This CDR3 has 14 amino acids. CDR3 bases: TGTGCCAGCAGCCAAGGAGGGGGCGAGTACGAGCAGTACTTC. It translates to CASSQGGGEYEQYF. The full variable domain, its missing parts supplied by reference TRBV5-4 and TRBJ2-7, is ETGVTQSPTHLIKTRGQQVTLRCSSQSGHNTVSWYQQALGQGPQFIFQYYREEENGRGNFPPRFSGLQFPNYSSELNVNALELDDSALYLCASSQGGGEYEQYFGPGTRLTVT.

Only a few counts were recorded for this clone. J is TRBJ2-7 and V is TRBV11-3; D uncertain. Germline assignment: CDR1 SGHNT and CDR2 YENEEA. Trimming shortened V by 1 base and J by 2 bases, and 12 bases separated the two germline ends. CDR3 length equals 15 residues. For the CDR3, the DNA is TGTGCCAGCAGCTTAGTCGGTTCGATTACCTACGAGCAGTACTTC. Its protein product is CASSLVGSITYEQYF.

The rearrangement links TRBV6-5 to TRBJ2-7; 8 nucleotides align to TRBD1. The CDR3 covers 15 residues. The J segment lost 2 bases and the V segment lost 6 bases, leaving 9 bases of the junction unmatched. Germline V gene lookup returns CDR1 MNHEY and CDR2 SVGAGI. The CDR3 here is CASRFKQGVPYEQYF. The CDR3 nucleotides are TGTGCCAGCAGATTTAAACAGGGGGTCCCCTACGAGCAGTACTTC.

This clone was counted a few times. The V call is TRBV11-1, the J call TRBJ2-7; the D gene is possibly TRBD2 (5 bases). V was pared by 1 base and J by 2 bases, with 9 bases between. Germline-derived CDR1 and CDR2 are SGHAT and FQDESV (reference sequence). This CDR3 region has 14 residues. CDR3 nucleotide sequence: TGTGCCAGCAGCTTAGTCCCGGGGACCTACGAGCAGTACTTC. Protein sequence: CASSLVPGTYEQYF.

Within the sample, this clone is medium-sized. J is TRBJ2-3 and V is TRBV4-1; 14 bases are shared with TRBD2. The CDR3 contains 15 residues. Germline CDR1 is MGHRA and CDR2 is YSYEKL. With V trimmed by 1 base and J by 6 bases, 0 bases remained unmatched. CDR3 nucleotide sequence: TGCGCCAGCAGCCAAGGACTAGCGGGAGGGGATACGCAGTATTTT. Residues: CASSQGLAGGDTQYF.